Shown below are 32 T cell receptor beta chains from a single sample sequenced in a study of blood T cell repertoires in COVID-19. Assay: immunoSEQ multiplex PCR; the TCRdb copy retains only in-frame clones and omits some. The top ten hold 2% to 2.5% of the sample, which has more than 200,000 clones, over 75% seen once. The sequenced sample consisted of peripheral blood. These receptors all come from a woman between 40 and 50 years old who had recovered from COVID-19.

The chain is built from TRBV11-3 and TRBJ2-7, with TRBD2 matching 13 bases. This CDR3 comprises 15 residues. Germline trimming cut 1 base from V and 7 bases from J; bases unmatched to any gene: 4. Germline CDR1 and CDR2: SGHNT and YENEEA. The CDR3 region has the DNA TGTGCCAGCAGCTTAGGGGAACTAGCGGGGGGGGAGCAGTACTTC. As protein: CASSLGELAGGEQYF.

The chain recombines TRBV7-2 with TRBJ2-1; 10 positions agree with TRBD2. The CDR3 consists of 15 residues. Per germline, CDR1 SGHTA and CDR2 FQGNSA. After removal of 5 bases from V and 7 bases from J, the junction contained 8 bases not matched to a gene. Written as DNA, the CDR3 is TGTGCCAGCAGCCTGAGCGGGGGGGCCTTTAATGAGCAGTTCTTC. Translated, it gives CASSLSGGAFNEQFF. Full variable domain (rest looked up from reference TRBV7-2 and TRBJ2-1): GAGVSQSPSNKVTEKGKDVELRCDPISGHTALYWYRQSLGQGLEFLIYFQGNSAPDKSGLPSDRFSAERTGGSVSTLTIQRTQQEDSAVYLCASSLSGGAFNEQFFGPGTRLTVL.

This chain's CDR3 is CASSLFAEPYNEQFF. In nucleotides, the CDR3 is TGTGCCAGCAGCTTATTCGCGGAACCCTACAATGAGCAGTTCTTC. J is TRBJ2-1 and V is TRBV11-3; D is unclear. The CDR3 sequence is 15 residues long. CDR1 SGHNT and CDR2 YENEEA come from the germline V gene. V lost 2 bases, J lost 2 bases, and 10 bases lay in between.

V is TRBV5-6 and J is TRBJ1-2; a weak D match, TRBD1 (6 bases). This CDR3 spans 14 amino acids. Trimming pared 1 base from V and 1 base from J, leaving 8 bases between. Germline loops: CDR1 SGHDT, CDR2 YYEEEE. CDR3 sequence (DNA): TGTGCCAGCAGCTTGACAGGGATTAACTATGGCTACACCTTC. Its protein product is CASSLTGINYGYTF.

The chain employs TRBV7-3 and TRBJ2-2; 10 positions match TRBD2. Germline V lookup: CDR1 SGHTA, CDR2 FQGTGA. The CDR3 length is 17 residues. The V segment lost 1 base and the J segment 5 bases; nucleotides outside the gene matches: 7. CDR3 sequence reads: CASSLKREGLWTGELFF. The CDR3 nucleotides read TGTGCCAGCAGCTTAAAGCGGGAGGGCCTGTGGACCGGGGAGCTGTTTTTT.

The chain couples TRBV6-5 to TRBJ2-3, with TRBD1 matching over 8 bases. The germline gives CDR1 MNHEY, CDR2 SVGAGI. V lost 4 bases, J lost 0 bases, and 3 bases stayed unmatched. The CDR3 covers 15 residues. CDR3 loop: CASSFRDRSTDTQYF. In DNA, the CDR3 is TGTGCCAGCAGTTTTAGGGACAGGAGCACAGATACGCAGTATTTT.

In DNA form, the CDR3 reads TGTGCCAGCAGCTTCCCAAGACGAGGAGATACGCAGTATTTT. Translation: CASSFPRRGDTQYF. The chain joins TRBV7-2 to TRBJ2-3; no reliable D call. Germline V gene sequence: CDR1 SGHTA, CDR2 FQGNSA. This CDR3 spans 14 amino acids. The V end was cut by 3 bases, the J end by 5 bases, with 12 bases between.

The chain carries TRBV19 and TRBJ2-1, with TRBD1 identical over 8 bases. The germline gives CDR1 LNHDA, CDR2 SQIVND (reference sequence). This CDR3 is built from 15 residues. The J segment lost 6 bases and the V segment lost 8 bases, leaving 12 bases of the junction unmatched. The CDR3 coding sequence is TGTGCCAGTGACGAGGGACAGGCATCGGGCAATGAGCAGTTCTTC. Translated, it gives CASDEGQASGNEQFF.

About this clone itself: A far more abundant clone sits one base away, making this likely a read error. The chain links TRBV9 to TRBJ2-2, with D tentatively TRBD2 (6 bases). The CDR3 contains 13 residues. The germline CDR1 and CDR2 sequences are SGDLS and YYNGEE. V was shortened by 4 bases and J by 4 bases, with 8 bases between the two germline ends. As DNA, the CDR3 is TGTGCCAGCAGCTGGGACTCCACCGGGGAGCTGTTTTTT. Translating gives CASSWDSTGELFF.

The count of this clone is one. The chain links TRBV5-8 to TRBJ2-1; 10 bases map to TRBD2. J gave up 9 bases and V 2 bases, and 8 bases lay outside the gene matches. The germline V gene has CDR1 SGHTS and CDR2 YDEGEE. This CDR3 has 15 amino acids. The DNA for the CDR3 is TGTGCCAGCAGCTTCTATTCTAGCGGGAGTGGTGAGCAGTTCTTC. Translated, it gives CASSFYSSGSGEQFF.

The chain combines TRBV6-5 with TRBJ1-5; TRBD1 matches 10 bases. The CDR3 runs 14 residues. V dropped 6 bases and J dropped 2; count of bases not matched to a gene: 1. CDR1 is MNHEY and CDR2 is SVGAGI in the germline V gene. The CDR3: CASRGTGGNQPQHF. CDR3 nucleotide sequence: TGTGCCAGCAGGGGGACAGGGGGCAATCAGCCCCAGCATTTT.

The chain is built from TRBV5-1 and TRBJ1-4, with D maybe TRBD1 (6 bases). V was pared by 0 bases and J by 8 bases, with 17 bases between. The CDR3 spans 16 residues. CDR1 is SGHRS, CDR2 YFSETQ, per germline. The CDR3 here is CASSLGQTGYSEKLFF. CDR3 nucleotide sequence: TGCGCCAGCAGCTTGGGACAAACAGGGTATTCGGAAAAACTGTTTTTT. Together with reference TRBV5-1 and TRBJ1-4, the CDR3 gives the full variable domain: KAGVTQTPRYLIKTRGQQVTLSCSPISGHRSVSWYQQTPGQGLQFLFEYFSETQRNKGNFPGRFSGRQFSNSRSEMNVSTLELGDSALYLCASSLGQTGYSEKLFFGSGTQLSVL.

This chain uses TRBV28 with TRBJ2-1; no clear D. Germline-derived CDR1 and CDR2 are MDHEN and SYDVKM. The CDR3 runs 11 residues. V lost 8 bases to trimming and J lost 8 bases, with 10 bases between them. DNA of the CDR3: TGTGCCAGCCGATTACACGATGAGCAGTTCTTC. Translating gives CASRLHDEQFF.

Here the CDR3 DNA reads TGTGCCAGCTCACGGGGACTAGCGGAGACCCAGTACTTC. Amino acid sequence: CASSRGLAETQYF. The chain recombines TRBV18 with TRBJ2-5; TRBD2 matches 10 bases. The V gene end was trimmed by 4 bases and the J gene end by 5 bases; junction bases not matched to a gene: 1. This CDR3 contains 13 residues. Germline V gives CDR1 KGHSH, CDR2 LQKENI.

The chain links TRBV19 to TRBJ1-2, with TRBD1 identical over 7 bases. Germline lookup yields CDR1 LNHDA and CDR2 SQIVND (reference sequence). The CDR3 spans 15 residues. The J segment lost 4 bases and the V segment lost 7 bases, leaving 12 bases of the junction unmatched. CDR3 in amino acids: CASINTRGQSYGYTF. The CDR3 region has the DNA TGTGCCAGTATCAACACGCGGGGACAGTCCTATGGCTACACCTTC.

The rearrangement links TRBV4-1 to TRBJ2-3; tentative D call: TRBD2 (6 bases). V lost 1 base and J 1 base, leaving 18 bases between the germline ends. There are 18 residues in the CDR3. Germline V gives CDR1 MGHRA, CDR2 YSYEKL. The CDR3, as DNA: TGCGCCAGCAGCCAAGTAATTGCGGGATTGCTGGGCACAGATACGCAGTATTTT. It is translated as CASSQVIAGLLGTDTQYF.

The chain combines TRBV4-2 with TRBJ2-7, with 12 bases identical to TRBD1. The V segment lost 0 bases and the J segment 6 bases; nucleotides outside the gene matches: 6. Germline values: CDR1 LGHNA, CDR2 YNFKEQ. The CDR3 is 16 amino acids. CDR3 DNA sequence: TGTGCCAGCAGCCAAGAATGGGACAGGGGGCAAGGCGAGCAGTACTTC. Protein: CASSQEWDRGQGEQYF.

This chain links TRBV4-2 with TRBJ1-3, with D tentatively TRBD1 (5 bases). Germline CDR1 reads LGHNA; CDR2 reads YNFKEQ. V dropped 10 bases and J dropped 0 bases, with 13 bases sitting between them. CDR3 length: 14 residues. CDR3 nucleotide sequence: TGTGCCACCCAGACAGAAAACTCTGGAAACACCATATATTTT. Translation: CATQTENSGNTIYF.

V usage is TRBV4-3 and J usage is TRBJ2-4; 8 bases agree with TRBD2. This CDR3 has 18 amino acids. V shed 0 bases and J 5 bases; nucleotides not matched to a gene: 12. CDR1 is LGHNA and CDR2 is YSLEER in the germline V gene. CDR3 sequence: CASSQDWPPGAGENIQYF. CDR3 DNA: TGCGCCAGCAGCCAAGATTGGCCCCCAGGAGCGGGGGAAAACATTCAGTACTTC.

This clone was counted once. The chain couples TRBV29-1 to TRBJ2-3; 12 bases are shared with TRBD2. The germline V gene has CDR1 SQVTM and CDR2 ANQGSEA. The CDR3 covers 14 residues. The V segment lost 6 bases and the J segment 0 bases; nucleotides outside the gene matches: 1. CDR3 bases: TGCAGCGTCGGGACTAGCGGGAGCACAGATACGCAGTATTTT. It translates to CSVGTSGSTDTQYF.

This clone has a single count. The rearrangement links TRBV7-2 to TRBJ2-7; 9 bases align to TRBD1. The germline gives CDR1 SGHTA, CDR2 FQGNSA. The CDR3 loop spans 15 amino acids. V lost 1 base and J lost 4; bases outside the gene matches: 5. CDR3 sequence reads: CASSLEQGAGYEQYF. CDR3 nucleotide sequence: TGTGCCAGCAGCTTAGAACAGGGGGCCGGGTACGAGCAGTACTTC.

The chain is built from TRBV7-8 and TRBJ1-2, with no clear D. Germline V gene data show CDR1 as SGHVS and CDR2 as FQNEAQ. The V gene lost 3 bases and the J gene lost 1 base, with 15 bases spanning the gap. This CDR3 region has 16 residues. Written as DNA, the CDR3 is TGTGCCAGCAGCTTTATGGGAGGCTCGGTTAACTATGGCTACACCTTC. This translates into CASSFMGGSVNYGYTF.

The gene calls are TRBV11-2 and TRBJ1-5; no clear D. The CDR3 sequence is 13 residues long. The V end was cut by 3 bases, the J end by 9 bases, with 12 bases between. The germline V gene encodes CDR1 SGHAT and CDR2 FQNNGV. The CDR3 sequence: CASSFAPQWPQHF. DNA for the CDR3: TGTGCCAGCAGCTTCGCGCCCCAATGGCCCCAGCATTTT.

The chain is built from TRBV30 and TRBJ2-1; 8 positions match TRBD2. V lost 3 bases to trimming and J lost 5 bases; unmatched junction nucleotides: 12. Germline V gene data show CDR1 as GTSNPN and CDR2 as SVGIG (reference sequence). The CDR3 sequence is 16 residues long. CDR3 sequence: CAWRGVGTSRNNEQFF. CDR3 in DNA: TGTGCCTGGAGGGGCGTCGGGACTAGTAGGAACAATGAGCAGTTCTTC.

The rearrangement joins TRBV4-1 to TRBJ2-6; 10 nucleotides line up with TRBD2. V trimming: 1 base; J trimming: 0 bases; junction bases outside the gene matches: 6. The CDR3 runs to 19 residues. The V gene's germline CDR1 is MGHRA and CDR2 YSYEKL. The chain's CDR3 is CASSQGTSGLLSGANVLTF. DNA for the CDR3: TGCGCCAGCAGCCAAGGGACTAGCGGACTCCTCTCTGGGGCCAACGTCCTGACTTTC.

The chain employs TRBV4-1 and TRBJ1-5; D possibly corresponds to TRBD1 (5 bases). The germline gives CDR1 MGHRA, CDR2 YSYEKL. V shed 0 bases and J shed 0 bases, with 15 bases lying between them. This CDR3 spans 18 amino acids. The CDR3 is CASSQDWGRGNSNQPQHF. DNA of the CDR3: TGCGCCAGCAGCCAAGATTGGGGAAGGGGAAATAGCAATCAGCCCCAGCATTTT.

This clone has a count of ten or more. The chain has TRBV19 and TRBJ1-2, with D tentatively TRBD1 (5 bases). The V gene's germline CDR1 is LNHDA and CDR2 SQIVND (reference sequence). The CDR3 is 14 residues long. Trimming pared 9 bases from V and 0 bases from J, leaving 14 bases between. For the CDR3, the DNA is TGTGCCAGCTCAGGGTTTTCAACTAACTATGGCTACACCTTC. Its translation: CASSGFSTNYGYTF.

This rearrangement joins TRBV6-5 to TRBJ2-5, with 8 bases identical to TRBD1. The CDR3 is made up of 13 amino acids. Germline CDR1 and CDR2: MNHEY and SVGAGI. V lost 8 bases and J lost 3; bases outside the gene matches: 5. In DNA, the CDR3 is TGTGCCAGCGCACGGACAGGGAAAGAGACCCAGTACTTC. Translated: CASARTGKETQYF.

The chain has TRBV20-1 and TRBJ2-7; no firm D call. Trimming took off 4 bases at V and 0 bases at J, with 4 bases between the two ends. Looked up from germline, CDR1 is DFQATT and CDR2 is SNEGSKA (reference sequence). This CDR3 is built from 11 residues. CDR3 residues: CSAKYSYEQYF. The CDR3 bases are TGCAGTGCTAAATACTCCTACGAGCAGTACTTC.

The rearrangement joins TRBV13 to TRBJ2-1; 11 bases fit TRBD2. The CDR3 extends over 15 amino acids. V lost 5 bases, J lost 5 bases, and 5 bases stayed unmatched. From germline, CDR1 is PRHDT and CDR2 FYEKMQ (reference sequence). CDR3 amino acids: CASSDPGLADNEQFF. CDR3 nucleotides: TGTGCCAGCAGCGATCCGGGACTAGCGGACAATGAGCAGTTCTTC.

This clone is labeled medium-sized. The chain is built from TRBV11-1 and TRBJ1-3; D possibly corresponds to TRBD1 (5 bases). V was pared by 4 bases and J by 0 bases, with 13 bases between. Per the germline V gene, CDR1 is SGHAT and CDR2 is FQDESV (reference sequence). CDR3 size: 16 residues. This chain's CDR3 is CASSWTTSFSGNTIYF. The DNA for the CDR3 is TGTGCCAGCAGCTGGACAACGAGCTTCTCTGGAAACACCATATATTTT.

Of note for this clone: Other DNA sequences within the sample encode an identical CDR3. The chain uses TRBV4-3 and TRBJ2-1, with TRBD2 matching over 10 bases. Unmatched junction bases numbered 0, after V lost 0 bases and J lost 4 bases. This CDR3 has 15 amino acids. Germline CDR1 is LGHNA and CDR2 is YSLEER. The CDR3 coding sequence is TGCGCCAGCAGCCAAGATAGCGGGGGGTACAATGAGCAGTTCTTC. Its protein product is CASSQDSGGYNEQFF.